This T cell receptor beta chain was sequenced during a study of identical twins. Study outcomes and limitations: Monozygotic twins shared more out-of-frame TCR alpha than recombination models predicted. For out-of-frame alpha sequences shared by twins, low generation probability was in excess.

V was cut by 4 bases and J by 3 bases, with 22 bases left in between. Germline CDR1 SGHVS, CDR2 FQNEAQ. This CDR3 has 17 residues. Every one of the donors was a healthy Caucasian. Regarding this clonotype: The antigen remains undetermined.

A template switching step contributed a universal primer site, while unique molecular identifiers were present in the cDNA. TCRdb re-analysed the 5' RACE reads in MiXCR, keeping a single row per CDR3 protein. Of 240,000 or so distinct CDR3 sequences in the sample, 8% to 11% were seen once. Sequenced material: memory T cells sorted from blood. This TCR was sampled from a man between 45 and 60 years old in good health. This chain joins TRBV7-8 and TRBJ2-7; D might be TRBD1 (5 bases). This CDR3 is CASSYHLARVILYEQYF. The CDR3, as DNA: TGTGCCAGCAGCTACCACCTCGCCAGGGTAATCCTCTACGAGCAGTACTTC.